This TCR beta chain was captured in a study of Tregs in tolerant kidney transplant recipients. Study-wide results and limits: This study did not directly address biological reproducibility. Activated donor B cell expansion appeared to reveal the most relevant donor-specific TCRbeta repertoire. The small number of patients limits these findings pending further validation.

TCRdb's copy holds only in-frame clones and misses some; the assay was immunoSEQ multiplex PCR. This table holds under 300,000 clones, about 80% found once. The CDR3 sequence is 17 residues long. Germline CDR1 MNHEY, CDR2 SMNVEV (reference sequence). Unmatched junction bases numbered 9, after V lost 4 bases and J lost 4 bases. Details on this clone: What it recognizes is unknown.

Unstimulated regulatory T cells (CD4+CD25+CD127-), CD4+CD25- non-regulatory cells, CD4 and CD8 cells were FACS-sorted from thawed PBMCs. What was sequenced was CD4+ T cells from blood. The clonotype was recovered from a human donor in good health. J is TRBJ2-3 and V is TRBV27; 12 bases align to TRBD2. As DNA, the CDR3 is TGTGCCAGCAGTTCCCCGACTAGCGGGAGTACGCCAGATACGCAGTATTTT. Protein sequence: CASSSPTSGSTPDTQYF.